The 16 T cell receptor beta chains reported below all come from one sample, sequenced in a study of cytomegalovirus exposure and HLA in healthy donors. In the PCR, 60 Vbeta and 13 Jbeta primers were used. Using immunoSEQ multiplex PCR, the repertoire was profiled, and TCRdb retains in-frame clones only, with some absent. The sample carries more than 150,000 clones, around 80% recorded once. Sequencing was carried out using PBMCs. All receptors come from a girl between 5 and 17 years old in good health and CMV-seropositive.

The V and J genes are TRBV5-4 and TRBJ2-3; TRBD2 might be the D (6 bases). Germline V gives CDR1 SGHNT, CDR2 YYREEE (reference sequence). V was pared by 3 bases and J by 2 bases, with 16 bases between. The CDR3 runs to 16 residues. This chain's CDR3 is CASSSLGAGYTDTQYF. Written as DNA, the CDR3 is TGTGCCAGCAGCTCCTTAGGAGCGGGCTACACAGATACGCAGTATTTT.

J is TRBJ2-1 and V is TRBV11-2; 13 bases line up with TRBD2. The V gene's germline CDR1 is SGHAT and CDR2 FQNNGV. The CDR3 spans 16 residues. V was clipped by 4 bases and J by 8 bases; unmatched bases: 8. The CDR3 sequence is CASSSRTSGRGYEQFF. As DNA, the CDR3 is TGTGCCAGCAGCTCCCGGACTAGCGGGAGAGGCTATGAGCAGTTCTTC. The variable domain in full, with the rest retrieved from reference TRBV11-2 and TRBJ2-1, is EAGVAQSPRYKIIEKRQSVAFWCNPISGHATLYWYQQILGQGPKLLIQFQNNGVVDDSQLPKDRFSAERLKGVDSTLKIQPAKLEDSAVYLCASSSRTSGRGYEQFFGPGTRLTVL.

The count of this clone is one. CDR3 loop: CASSGTSGINEQFF. The CDR3 bases are TGTGCCAGCAGCGGGACTAGCGGGATCAATGAGCAGTTCTTC. This rearrangement joins TRBV27 to TRBJ2-1; TRBD2 matches 13 bases. Trimming at V came to 6 bases and at J to 6 bases, leaving 2 bases not matched to a gene. Germline loops: CDR1 MNHEY, CDR2 SMNVEV (reference sequence). The CDR3 has 14 amino acids.

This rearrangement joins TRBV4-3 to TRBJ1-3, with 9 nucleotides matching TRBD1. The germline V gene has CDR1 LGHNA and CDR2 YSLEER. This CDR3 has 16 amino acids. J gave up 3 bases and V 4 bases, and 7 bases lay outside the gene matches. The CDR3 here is CASSPWDRAFGNTIYF. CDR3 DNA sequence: TGCGCCAGCAGCCCCTGGGACAGGGCCTTTGGAAACACCATATATTTT.

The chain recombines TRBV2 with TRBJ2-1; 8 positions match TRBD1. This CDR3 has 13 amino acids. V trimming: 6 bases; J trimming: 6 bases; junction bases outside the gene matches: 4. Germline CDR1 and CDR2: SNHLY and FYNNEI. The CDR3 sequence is CASRDRETNEQFF. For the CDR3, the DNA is TGTGCCAGCAGGGACAGGGAAACCAATGAGCAGTTCTTC.

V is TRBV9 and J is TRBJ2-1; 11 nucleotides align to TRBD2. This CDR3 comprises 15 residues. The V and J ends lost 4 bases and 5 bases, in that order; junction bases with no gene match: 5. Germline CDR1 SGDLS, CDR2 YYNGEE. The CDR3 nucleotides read TGTGCCAGCAGCTTTGGACTAGCGGGCCACAATGAGCAGTTCTTC. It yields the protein CASSFGLAGHNEQFF. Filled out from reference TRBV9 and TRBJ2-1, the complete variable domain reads DSGVTQTPKHLITATGQRVTLRCSPRSGDLSVYWYQQSLDQGLQFLIQYYNGEERAKGNILERFSAQQFPDLHSELNLSSLELGDSALYFCASSFGLAGHNEQFFGPGTRLTVL.

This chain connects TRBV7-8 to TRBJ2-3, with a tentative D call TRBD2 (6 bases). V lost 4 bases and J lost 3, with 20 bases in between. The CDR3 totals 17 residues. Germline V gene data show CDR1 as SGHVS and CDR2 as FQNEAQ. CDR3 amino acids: CASSSEWVRGGTDTQYF. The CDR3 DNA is TGTGCCAGCAGCTCCGAGTGGGTGCGGGGCGGGACAGATACGCAGTATTTT.

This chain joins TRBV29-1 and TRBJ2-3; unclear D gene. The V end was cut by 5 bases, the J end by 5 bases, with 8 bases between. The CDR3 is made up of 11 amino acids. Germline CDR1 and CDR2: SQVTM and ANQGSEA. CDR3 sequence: CSVLRIDTQYF. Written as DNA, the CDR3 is TGCAGCGTTCTAAGAATAGATACGCAGTATTTT.

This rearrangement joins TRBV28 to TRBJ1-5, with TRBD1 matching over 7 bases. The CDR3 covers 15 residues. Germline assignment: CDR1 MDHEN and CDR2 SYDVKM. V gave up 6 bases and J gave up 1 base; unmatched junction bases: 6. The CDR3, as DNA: TGTGCCAGCAGAGCCACAGGGGAGAGCAATCAGCCCCAGCATTTT. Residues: CASRATGESNQPQHF.

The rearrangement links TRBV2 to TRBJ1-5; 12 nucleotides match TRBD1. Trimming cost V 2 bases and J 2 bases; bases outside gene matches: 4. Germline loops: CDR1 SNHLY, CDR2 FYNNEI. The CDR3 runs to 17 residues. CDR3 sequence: CASSEQGQGARNQPQHF. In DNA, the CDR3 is TGTGCCAGCAGTGAACAGGGACAGGGGGCGCGCAATCAGCCCCAGCATTTT.

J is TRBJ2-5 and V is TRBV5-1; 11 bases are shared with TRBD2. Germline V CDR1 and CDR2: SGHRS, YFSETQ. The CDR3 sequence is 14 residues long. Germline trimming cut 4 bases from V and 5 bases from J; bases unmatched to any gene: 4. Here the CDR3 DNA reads TGCGCCAGCAGCGCCGGGACTAGCGGTGAGACCCAGTACTTC. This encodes CASSAGTSGETQYF.

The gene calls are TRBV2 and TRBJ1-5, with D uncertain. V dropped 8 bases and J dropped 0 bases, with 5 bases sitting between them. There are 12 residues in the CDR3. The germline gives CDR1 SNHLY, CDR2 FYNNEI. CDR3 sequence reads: CASQNSNQPQHF. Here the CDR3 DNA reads TGTGCCAGCCAGAATAGCAATCAGCCCCAGCATTTT.

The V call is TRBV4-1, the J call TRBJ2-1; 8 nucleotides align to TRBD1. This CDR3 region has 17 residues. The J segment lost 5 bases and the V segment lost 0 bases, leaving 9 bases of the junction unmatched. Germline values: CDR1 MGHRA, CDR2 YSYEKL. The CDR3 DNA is TGCGCCAGCAGCCAAGACAGGGGGCCACCCATGGACAATGAGCAGTTCTTC. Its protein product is CASSQDRGPPMDNEQFF.

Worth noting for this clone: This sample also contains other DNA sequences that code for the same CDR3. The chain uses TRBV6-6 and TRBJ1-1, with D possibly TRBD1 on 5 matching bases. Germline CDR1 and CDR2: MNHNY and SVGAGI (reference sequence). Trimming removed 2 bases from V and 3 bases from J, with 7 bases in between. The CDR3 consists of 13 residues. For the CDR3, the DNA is TGTGCCAGCAGTTACGGGGGGGACACTGAAGCTTTCTTT. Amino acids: CASSYGGDTEAFF.

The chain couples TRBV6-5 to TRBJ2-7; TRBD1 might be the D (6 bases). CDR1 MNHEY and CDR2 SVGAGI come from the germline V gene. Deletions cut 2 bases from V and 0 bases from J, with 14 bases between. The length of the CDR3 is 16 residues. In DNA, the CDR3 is TGTGCCAGCAGTTACCAACAGGGCCCCATCTCCTACGAGCAGTACTTC. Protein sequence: CASSYQQGPISYEQYF.

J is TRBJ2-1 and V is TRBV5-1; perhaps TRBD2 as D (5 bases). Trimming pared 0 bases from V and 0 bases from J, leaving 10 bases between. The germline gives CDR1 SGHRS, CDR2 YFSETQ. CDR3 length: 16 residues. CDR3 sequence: CASSLVQRRSYNEQFF. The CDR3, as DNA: TGCGCCAGCAGCTTGGTCCAGCGGCGCTCCTACAATGAGCAGTTCTTC.